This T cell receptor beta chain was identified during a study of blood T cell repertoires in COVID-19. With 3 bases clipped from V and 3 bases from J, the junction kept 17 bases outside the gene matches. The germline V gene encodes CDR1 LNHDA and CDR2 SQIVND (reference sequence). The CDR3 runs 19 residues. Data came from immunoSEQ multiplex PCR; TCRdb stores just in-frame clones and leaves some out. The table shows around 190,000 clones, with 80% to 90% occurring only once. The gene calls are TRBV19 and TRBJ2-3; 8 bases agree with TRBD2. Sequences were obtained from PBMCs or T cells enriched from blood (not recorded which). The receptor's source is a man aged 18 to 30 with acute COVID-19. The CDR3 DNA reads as TGTGCCAGTAGTATGTCAGGGACGCCAGCGGGAGTCTTGACAGATACGCAGTATTTT. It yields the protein CASSMSGTPAGVLTDTQYF.